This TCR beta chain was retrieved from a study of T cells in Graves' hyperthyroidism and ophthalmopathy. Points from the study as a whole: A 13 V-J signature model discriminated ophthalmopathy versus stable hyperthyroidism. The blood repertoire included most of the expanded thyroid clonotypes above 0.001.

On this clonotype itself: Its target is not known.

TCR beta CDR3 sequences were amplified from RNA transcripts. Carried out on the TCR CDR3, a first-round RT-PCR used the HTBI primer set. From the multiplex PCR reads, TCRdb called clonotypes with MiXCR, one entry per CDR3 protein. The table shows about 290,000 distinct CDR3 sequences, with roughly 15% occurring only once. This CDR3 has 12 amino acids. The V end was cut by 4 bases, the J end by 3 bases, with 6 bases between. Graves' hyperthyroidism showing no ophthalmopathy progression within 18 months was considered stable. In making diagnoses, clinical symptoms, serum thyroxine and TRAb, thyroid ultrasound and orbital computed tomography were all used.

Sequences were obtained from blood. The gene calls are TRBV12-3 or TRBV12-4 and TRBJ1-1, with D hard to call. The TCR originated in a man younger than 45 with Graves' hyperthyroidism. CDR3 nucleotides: TGTGCCAGCAGTTACTGGGACACTGAAGCTTTCTTT. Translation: CASSYWDTEAFF.